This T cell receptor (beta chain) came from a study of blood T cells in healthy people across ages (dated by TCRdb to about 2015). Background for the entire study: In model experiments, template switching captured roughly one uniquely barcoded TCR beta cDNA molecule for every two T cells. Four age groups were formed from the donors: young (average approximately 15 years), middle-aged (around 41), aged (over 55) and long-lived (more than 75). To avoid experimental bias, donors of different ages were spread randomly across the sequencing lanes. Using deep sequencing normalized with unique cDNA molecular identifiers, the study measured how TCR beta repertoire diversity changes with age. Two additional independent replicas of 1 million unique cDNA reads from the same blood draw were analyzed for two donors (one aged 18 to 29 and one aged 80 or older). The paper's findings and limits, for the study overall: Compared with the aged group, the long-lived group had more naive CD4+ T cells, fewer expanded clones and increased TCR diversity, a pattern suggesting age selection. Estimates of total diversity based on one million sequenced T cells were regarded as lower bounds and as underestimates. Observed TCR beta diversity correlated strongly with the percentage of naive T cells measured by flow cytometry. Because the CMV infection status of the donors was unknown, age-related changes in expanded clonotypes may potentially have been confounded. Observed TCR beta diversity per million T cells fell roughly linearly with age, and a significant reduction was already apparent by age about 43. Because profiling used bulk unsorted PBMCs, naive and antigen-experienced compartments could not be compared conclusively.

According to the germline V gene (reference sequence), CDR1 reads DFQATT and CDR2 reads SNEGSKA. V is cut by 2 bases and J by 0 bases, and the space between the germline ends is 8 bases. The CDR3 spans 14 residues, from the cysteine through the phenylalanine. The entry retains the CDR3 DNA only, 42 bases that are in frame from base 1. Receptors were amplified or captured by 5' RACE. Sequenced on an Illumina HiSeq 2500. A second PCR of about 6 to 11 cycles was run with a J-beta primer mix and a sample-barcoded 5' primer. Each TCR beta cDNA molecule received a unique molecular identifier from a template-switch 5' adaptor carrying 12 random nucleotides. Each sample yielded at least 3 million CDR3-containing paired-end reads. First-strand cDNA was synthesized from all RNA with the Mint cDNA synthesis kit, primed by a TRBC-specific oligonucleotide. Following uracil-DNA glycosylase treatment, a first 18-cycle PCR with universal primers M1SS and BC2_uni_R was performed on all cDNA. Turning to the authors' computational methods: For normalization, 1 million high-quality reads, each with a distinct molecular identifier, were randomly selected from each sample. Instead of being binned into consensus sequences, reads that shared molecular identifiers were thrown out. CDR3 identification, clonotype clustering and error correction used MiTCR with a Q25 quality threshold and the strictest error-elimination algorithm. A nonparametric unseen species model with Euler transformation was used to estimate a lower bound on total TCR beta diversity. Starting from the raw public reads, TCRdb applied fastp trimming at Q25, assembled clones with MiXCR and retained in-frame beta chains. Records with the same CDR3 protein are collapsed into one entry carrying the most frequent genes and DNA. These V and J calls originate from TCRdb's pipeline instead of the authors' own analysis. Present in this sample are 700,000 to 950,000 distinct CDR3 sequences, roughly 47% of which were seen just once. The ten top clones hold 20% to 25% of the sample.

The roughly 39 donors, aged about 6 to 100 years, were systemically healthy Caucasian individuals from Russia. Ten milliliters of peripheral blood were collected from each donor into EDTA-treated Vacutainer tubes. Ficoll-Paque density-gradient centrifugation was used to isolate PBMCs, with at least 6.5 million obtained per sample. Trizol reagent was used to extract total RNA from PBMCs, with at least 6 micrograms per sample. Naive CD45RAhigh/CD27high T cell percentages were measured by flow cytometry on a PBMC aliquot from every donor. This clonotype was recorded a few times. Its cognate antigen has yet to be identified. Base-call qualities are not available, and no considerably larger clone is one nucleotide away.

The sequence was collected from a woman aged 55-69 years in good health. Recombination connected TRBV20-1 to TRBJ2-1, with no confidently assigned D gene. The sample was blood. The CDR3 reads CSARYSYSYNEQFF. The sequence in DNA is TGCAGTGCTAGATACTCGTACTCCTACAATGAGCAGTTCTTC.